These 24 T cell receptor beta chains came from one sample sequenced in a study of early T cells in non-severe SARS-CoV-2 infection. TCRdb reanalysed the 5' RACE reads using MiXCR and keeps one entry per CDR3 protein. The repertoire holds 50,000 to 60,000 distinct CDR3 sequences, with around 6.6% as singletons. This material consisted of whole blood, taken at baseline. These receptors all stem from an adult who was a healthcare worker with PCR-confirmed SARS-CoV-2 infection or an uninfected control (not recorded which).

This clonotype was observed a handful of times. This sequence joins TRBV5-6 and TRBJ2-1; D is ambiguous. The germline V and J ends were trimmed by 0 bases and 15 bases, with 19 bases remaining between them. Germline V gene lookup returns CDR1 SGHDT and CDR2 YYEEEE. The CDR3 sequence is 14 residues long. The CDR3 bases are TGTGCCAGCAGCTTGGGATCAGGCCGGATCTTGGGGTTCTTC. This sequence encodes CASSLGSGRILGFF.

In its sample, this clonotype was seen many times. The chain joins TRBV11-2 to TRBJ1-2; the D gene is possibly TRBD1 (5 bases). The CDR3 length is 11 residues. Germline values: CDR1 SGHAT, CDR2 FQNNGV. Trimming removed 5 bases from V and 7 bases from J, with 8 bases in between. CDR3 amino acids: CASSNGGGYTF. CDR3 nucleotide sequence: TGTGCCAGCAGCAACGGGGGTGGCTACACCTTC.

This chain links TRBV3-1 with TRBJ1-6; 7 nucleotides agree with TRBD1. The CDR3 is 16 amino acids. Trimming took 3 bases from V and 6 from J; bases not matched to a gene: 8. CDR1 and CDR2 (germline): LGHDT, YNNKEL (reference sequence). The CDR3 here is CASSHSLDRPNSPLHF. Here the CDR3 DNA reads TGTGCCAGCAGCCATTCCCTGGACAGGCCTAATTCACCCCTCCACTTT.

This clonotype showed up just a few times. V usage is TRBV12-3 or TRBV12-4 and J usage is TRBJ2-3; D uncertain. This CDR3 has 11 amino acids. V dropped 7 bases and J dropped 2 bases, with 4 bases sitting between them. CDR3 in DNA: TGTGCCAGCACGGTCACAGATACGCAGTATTTT. This gives the protein CASTVTDTQYF.

This clonotype was detected a few times. V is TRBV4-1 and J is TRBJ1-6; D possibly corresponds to TRBD1 (6 bases). Trimming stripped 0 bases from V and 5 bases from J, with 8 bases between. The CDR3 contains 15 residues. Germline loops: CDR1 MGHRA, CDR2 YSYEKL. CDR3 amino acids: CASSQEGGHNSPLHF. CDR3 bases: TGCGCCAGCAGCCAAGAGGGGGGCCATAATTCACCCCTCCACTTT.

This chain connects TRBV20-1 to TRBJ1-4; a possible D gene is TRBD1 (5 bases). The CDR3 sequence is 15 residues long. With 0 bases removed from V and 4 bases from J, the gap between germline ends came to 12 bases. CDR1 and CDR2 (germline): DFQATT, SNEGSKA (reference sequence). The CDR3 DNA follows: TGCAGTGCTAGAGATCAGGCAGGGTTTAATGAAAAACTGTTTTTT. Protein: CSARDQAGFNEKLFF.

This clonotype was recorded at least ten times. The rearrangement joins TRBV4-3 to TRBJ2-2; 11 nucleotides line up with TRBD1. Trimming at V came to 2 bases and at J to 3 bases, leaving 5 bases not matched to a gene. CDR3 length: 17 residues. CDR1 LGHNA and CDR2 YSLEER come from the germline V gene. In DNA, the CDR3 is TGCGCCAGCAGCCAACGGGGGACAGGGGGTGACACCGGGGAGCTGTTTTTT. Protein sequence: CASSQRGTGGDTGELFF.

This clonotype was recorded at least ten times. V gene TRBV29-1 combines with J gene TRBJ1-1; no reliable D call. Germline V lookup: CDR1 SQVTM, CDR2 ANQGSEA. With 6 bases removed from V and 5 bases from J, the gap between germline ends came to 16 bases. The CDR3 totals 13 residues. CDR3 nucleotide sequence: TGCAGCGTAAAAGGTCCGGGAGGGACTGAAGCTTTCTTT. Encoded protein: CSVKGPGGTEAFF. Combining the CDR3 with reference TRBV29-1 and TRBJ1-1 gives the whole variable domain SAVISQKPSRDICQRGTSLTIQCQVDSQVTMMFWYRQQPGQSLTLIATANQGSEATYESGFVIDKFPISRPNLTFSTLTVSNMSPEDSSIYLCSVKGPGGTEAFFGQGTRLTVV.

The sample holds many counts of this clonotype. The chain has TRBV11-2 and TRBJ1-1; the D gene is possibly TRBD1 (6 bases). Germline V CDR1 and CDR2: SGHAT, FQNNGV. Trimming removed 6 bases from V and 3 bases from J, with 17 bases in between. This CDR3 is built from 15 residues. The CDR3 here is CASRLTGRPDTEAFF. For the CDR3, the DNA is TGTGCCAGCAGGCTTACAGGGAGGCCCGACACTGAAGCTTTCTTT.

On this clonotype: A read error may produce the germline difference seen at one junction end. The chain links TRBV27 to TRBJ1-6, with unresolved D. The V gene's germline CDR1 is MNHEY and CDR2 SMNVEV (reference sequence). This CDR3 contains 14 residues. CDR3 coding DNA: TGTGCCAGCAGTAGACCCCTTGGTAATTCACCCCCCCACTTT. This translates into CASSRPLGNSPPHF.

The chain combines TRBV10-3 with TRBJ1-2; D unclear. The V gene's germline CDR1 is ENHRY and CDR2 SYGVKD. The V gene lost 4 bases and the J gene lost 6 bases, with 9 bases spanning the gap. This CDR3 contains 12 residues. CDR3 nucleotide sequence: TGTGCCATCAGTGGGGGTGACGATGGCTACACCTTC. Protein: CAISGGDDGYTF.

This chain uses TRBV7-2 with TRBJ2-3, with no clear D. The CDR3 extends over 13 amino acids. Trimming took 6 bases from V and 4 from J, leaving 11 bases between them. Germline V CDR1 and CDR2: SGHTA, FQGNSA. The CDR3 nucleotides are TGTGCCAGCAGTCAGGCTCGCGCAGATACGCAGTATTTT. Translated, it gives CASSQARADTQYF.

This clonotype appeared many times. The V gene is TRBV28, the J gene TRBJ1-2; 8 bases line up with TRBD1. Looked up from germline, CDR1 is MDHEN and CDR2 is SYDVKM. V dropped 11 bases and J dropped 0; count of bases not matched to a gene: 8. This CDR3 has 14 residues. DNA for the CDR3: TGTGCCGGCACTGGACAGGGAGCTAACTATGGCTACACCTTC. Protein: CAGTGQGANYGYTF.

In this sample, this clonotype turned up many times. This rearrangement joins TRBV12-3 or TRBV12-4 to TRBJ2-2, with TRBD1 identical over 8 bases. The V gene end was trimmed by 6 bases and the J gene end by 8 bases; junction bases not matched to a gene: 11. The CDR3 covers 15 residues. Written as DNA, the CDR3 is TGTGCCAGCAGCCTAAGCCGGACAGGGAGTGGGGAGCTGTTTTTT. It yields the protein CASSLSRTGSGELFF.

This clonotype occurred many times. The rearrangement uses TRBV18 and TRBJ2-1, with D possibly being TRBD1 (5 bases). V was trimmed by 4 bases and J by 8 bases, leaving 15 bases between them. The CDR3 contains 14 residues. CDR1 and CDR2 (germline): KGHSH, LQKENI. This CDR3 is CASSQQEPLDEQFF. The CDR3 coding sequence is TGTGCCAGCTCACAACAGGAGCCTCTCGATGAGCAGTTCTTC.

In this sample, this clonotype turned up a few times. This chain links TRBV7-9 with TRBJ1-5; 10 nucleotides match TRBD1. Germline V CDR1 and CDR2: SEHNR, FQNEAQ (reference sequence). This CDR3 has 16 residues. The V and J ends lost 4 bases and 5 bases, in that order; junction bases with no gene match: 8. The CDR3 sequence is CASSSWGDRGDQPQHF. The CDR3 region has the DNA TGTGCCAGCAGCTCTTGGGGGGACAGGGGTGATCAGCCCCAGCATTTT.

V and J are TRBV12-3 or TRBV12-4 and TRBJ2-2, with TRBD2 identical over 9 bases. The CDR3 totals 15 residues. The V gene end was trimmed by 7 bases and the J gene end by 6 bases; junction bases not matched to a gene: 9. The CDR3 sequence: CASTQTSGYSGELFF. The CDR3 bases are TGTGCCAGCACTCAGACTAGCGGTTACTCCGGGGAGCTGTTTTTT.

This clonotype has at least ten counts. This chain links TRBV18 with TRBJ2-5; D assignment may be TRBD1 or TRBD2 (5 bases each). Germline assignment: CDR1 KGHSH and CDR2 LQKENI. This CDR3 spans 14 amino acids. V dropped 3 bases and J dropped 1 base, with 9 bases sitting between them. The CDR3 loop reads CASSPGTIQETQYF. The CDR3 DNA reads as TGTGCCAGCTCACCCGGGACCATCCAAGAGACCCAGTACTTC.

The chain couples TRBV7-8 to TRBJ1-6; D is perhaps TRBD1 (5 bases). Germline CDR1 reads SGHVS; CDR2 reads FQNEAQ. The CDR3 length is 18 residues. V was cut by 1 base and J by 0 bases, with 13 bases left in between. The CDR3 bases are TGTGCCAGCAGCTTAGTCAGGGCCCTAAGCTCCTATAATTCACCCCTCCACTTT. This sequence encodes CASSLVRALSSYNSPLHF.

The rearrangement joins TRBV29-1 to TRBJ1-2, with D unresolved. The germline V gene has CDR1 SQVTM and CDR2 ANQGSEA. The CDR3 spans 16 residues. Deletions cut 0 bases from V and 0 bases from J, with 14 bases between. Here the CDR3 reads CSVEEWRGAANYGYTF. The CDR3 DNA is TGCAGCGTTGAAGAATGGCGAGGTGCAGCTAACTATGGCTACACCTTC.

This clonotype was observed at least ten times. The rearrangement links TRBV14 to TRBJ1-2; D may be TRBD1 (6 bases). CDR1 SGHDN and CDR2 FVKESK come from the germline V gene. Trimming pared 4 bases from V and 7 bases from J, leaving 13 bases between. The CDR3 extends over 13 amino acids. The CDR3 DNA follows: TGTGCCAGCAGCCCAGGGGTTTTTGCTGGCTACACCTTC. This sequence encodes CASSPGVFAGYTF. Supplemented by reference TRBV14 and TRBJ1-2, the full variable domain reads EAGVTQFPSHSVIEKGQTVTLRCDPISGHDNLYWYRRVMGKEIKFLLHFVKESKQDESGMPNNRFLAERTGGTYSTLKVQPAELEDSGVYFCASSPGVFAGYTFGSGTRLTVV.

This clonotype was detected many times. The chain combines TRBV30 with TRBJ1-2; weak D call: TRBD1 (5 bases). V lost 5 bases and J lost 5, with 15 bases in between. CDR1 is GTSNPN, CDR2 SVGIG, per germline (reference sequence). The CDR3 runs to 13 residues. CDR3 sequence reads: CAWESGTEYGYTF. The CDR3 DNA reads TGTGCCTGGGAATCCGGGACCGAATATGGCTACACCTTC.

This clonotype was recorded many times. V is TRBV7-9 and J is TRBJ2-5, with D perhaps matching TRBD1 (5 bases). The CDR3 loop spans 15 amino acids. V was clipped by 2 bases and J by 2 bases, with 12 bases between them. Looked up from germline, CDR1 is SEHNR and CDR2 is FQNEAQ (reference sequence). The CDR3 reads CASSLWVGQQETQYF. The CDR3 nucleotides read TGTGCCAGCAGCTTATGGGTGGGGCAGCAAGAGACCCAGTACTTC.

Many counts were recorded for this clonotype. The J gene is TRBJ2-3, the V gene TRBV18; D is possibly TRBD1 or TRBD2 (5 bases each). The length of the CDR3 is 11 residues. V was cut by 5 bases and J by 5 bases, with 5 bases left in between. Looked up from germline, CDR1 is KGHSH and CDR2 is LQKENI. The CDR3 spells CASSGGDTQYF. CDR3 nucleotides: TGTGCCAGCTCAGGGGGAGATACGCAGTATTTT.